This note documents a single TCR beta chain sequence. The antigen remains unidentified. The data belong to a study of radiotherapy plus CTLA-4 blockade in lung cancer. At the level of the study: Overall, around 18% of patients showed an objective response, while around 34% attained disease control. Whole-study results and caveats: Radiotherapy was combined with ipilimumab, and tumor-derived TCR clones then expanded in blood. Reports state that early shifts in blood T cell clones, with interferon-beta, best predicted response.

TCRdb keeps only in-frame clones here, not all; method: immunoSEQ multiplex PCR. The sample has tens of thousands of clones, roughly three quarters seen once. The CDR3 contains 18 residues. After removal of 10 bases from V and 0 bases from J, the junction contained 17 bases not matched to a gene. This chain joins TRBV23-1 and TRBJ1-5, with 8 bases aligning to TRBD1. TRBV23-1 is recorded as an ORF, its role being uncertain. Sequenced here: peripheral blood, sampled from a patient treated with radiotherapy plus ipilimumab. The TCR was taken from a human donor with non-small cell lung cancer who had stable disease on radiotherapy plus ipilimumab. CDR3: CATKSTTGDQHSNQPQHF. For the CDR3, the DNA is TGCGCCACCAAGTCAACGACAGGGGACCAGCATAGCAATCAGCCCCAGCATTTT.